This TCR beta chain was recorded in a study of shared clonotypes between healthy human individuals. Trimming took 0 bases from V and 4 from J; bases not matched to a gene: 4. Germline-derived CDR1 and CDR2 are SGHTS and YDEGEE. The CDR3 has 15 residues. Profiled with immunoSEQ multiplex PCR; TCRdb holds only in-frame clones, not every one. The sample carries hundreds of thousands of clones, roughly 94% recorded once. Overall study findings and caveats: Lower generation probabilities were found for non-shared clonotypes than for those shared by all four donors.

Remarks on this clone: Its matching antigen is unknown.

Naive CD8 cells, CD45RO-negative and positively selected for CCR7, excluded terminally differentiated effector memory CD45RA+ cells. The TCR comes from a man younger than 40 in good health. Sequenced material: naive CD8+ T cells sorted from blood. This chain connects TRBV5-8 to TRBJ2-1, with 7 positions matching TRBD1. The CDR3: CASSLVGTEYNEQFF. The CDR3 coding sequence is TGTGCCAGCAGCTTGGTTGGGACAGAATACAATGAGCAGTTCTTC.